The source of this T cell receptor (beta chain) is a study of cytomegalovirus exposure and HLA in healthy donors. The PCR had 60 Vbeta and 13 Jbeta primers. TCRdb keeps only in-frame clones here, not all; method: immunoSEQ multiplex PCR. The sample holds almost 45,000 clones. Germline V gene lookup returns CDR1 SGHTA and CDR2 FQGNSA. Trimming shortened V by 4 bases and J by 6 bases, and 16 bases separated the two germline ends. This CDR3 contains 14 residues. Regarding the study as a whole: The investigators catalogued about 170 TCR beta chains as cytomegalovirus-associated. One variant, a missense change in DCLRE1C, was linked in a later analysis to TCR beta V- and J-gene trimming. From TCR beta sequences, most subjects' HLA-A and HLA-B alleles were reportedly predicted accurately. By a later analysis, the bulk of CMV-associated TCR beta chains appeared HLA-restricted.

On this clone: No antigen is known for it.

The sequenced sample was PBMCs. This receptor was obtained from a male donor in good health and CMV-seronegative. The chain carries TRBV7-2 and TRBJ2-7; perhaps TRBD2 as D (5 bases). The CDR3 sequence is CASSSQQPSGEQYF. DNA of the CDR3: TGTGCCAGCAGCTCCCAGCAGCCAAGCGGCGAGCAGTACTTC.